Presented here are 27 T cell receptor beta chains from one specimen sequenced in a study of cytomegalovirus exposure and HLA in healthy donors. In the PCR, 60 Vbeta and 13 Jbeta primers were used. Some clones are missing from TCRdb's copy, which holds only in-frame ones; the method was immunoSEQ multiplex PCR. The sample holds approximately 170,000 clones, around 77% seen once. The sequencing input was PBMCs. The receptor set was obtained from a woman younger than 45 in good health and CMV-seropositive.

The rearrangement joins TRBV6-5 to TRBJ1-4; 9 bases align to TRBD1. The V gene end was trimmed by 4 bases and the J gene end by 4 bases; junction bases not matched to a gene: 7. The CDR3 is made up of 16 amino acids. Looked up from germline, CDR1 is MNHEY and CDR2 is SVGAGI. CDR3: CASSSTWDRVNEKLFF. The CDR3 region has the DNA TGTGCCAGCAGTTCAACCTGGGACAGGGTTAATGAAAAACTGTTTTTT.

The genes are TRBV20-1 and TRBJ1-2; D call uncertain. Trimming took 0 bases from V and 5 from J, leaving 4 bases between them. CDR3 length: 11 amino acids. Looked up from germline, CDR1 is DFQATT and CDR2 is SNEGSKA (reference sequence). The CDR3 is CSARDRYGYTF. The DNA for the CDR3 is TGCAGTGCTAGAGATAGATATGGCTACACCTTC.

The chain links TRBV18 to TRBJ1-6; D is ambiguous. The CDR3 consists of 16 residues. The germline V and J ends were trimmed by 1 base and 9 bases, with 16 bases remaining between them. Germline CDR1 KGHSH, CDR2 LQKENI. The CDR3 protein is CASSPRLGQMGSPLHF. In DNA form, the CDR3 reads TGTGCCAGCTCACCACGGTTGGGCCAGATGGGTTCACCCCTCCACTTT.

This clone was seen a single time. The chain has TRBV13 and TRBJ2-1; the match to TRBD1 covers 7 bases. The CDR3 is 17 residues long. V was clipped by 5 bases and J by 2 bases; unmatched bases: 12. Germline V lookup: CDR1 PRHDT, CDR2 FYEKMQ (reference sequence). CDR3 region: CASSTPTLDRAYNEQFF. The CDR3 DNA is TGTGCCAGCAGCACCCCTACTCTAGACAGGGCCTACAATGAGCAGTTCTTC.

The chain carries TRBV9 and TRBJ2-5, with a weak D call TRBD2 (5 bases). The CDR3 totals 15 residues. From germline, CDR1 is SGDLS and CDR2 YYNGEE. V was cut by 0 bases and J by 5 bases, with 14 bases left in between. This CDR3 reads CASSVGASEGETQYF. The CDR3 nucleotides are TGTGCCAGCAGCGTAGGCGCTAGTGAGGGCGAGACCCAGTACTTC. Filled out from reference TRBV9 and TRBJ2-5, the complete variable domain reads DSGVTQTPKHLITATGQRVTLRCSPRSGDLSVYWYQQSLDQGLQFLIQYYNGEERAKGNILERFSAQQFPDLHSELNLSSLELGDSALYFCASSVGASEGETQYFGPGTRLLVL.

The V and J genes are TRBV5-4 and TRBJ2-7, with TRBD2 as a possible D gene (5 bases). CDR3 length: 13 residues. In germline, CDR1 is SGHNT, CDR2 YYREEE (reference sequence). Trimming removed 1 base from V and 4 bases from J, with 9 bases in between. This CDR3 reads CASSLRTGYEQYF. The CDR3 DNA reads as TGTGCCAGCAGCTTGAGGACGGGATACGAGCAGTACTTC.

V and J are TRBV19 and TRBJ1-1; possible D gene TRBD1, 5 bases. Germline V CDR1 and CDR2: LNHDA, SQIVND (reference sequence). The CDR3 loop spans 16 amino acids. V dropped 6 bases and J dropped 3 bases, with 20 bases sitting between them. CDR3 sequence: CASRSSAAGFYTEAFF. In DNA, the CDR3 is TGTGCCAGTAGATCGTCTGCGGCAGGGTTTTACACTGAAGCTTTCTTT.

The CDR3 region has the DNA TGTGCATCCGGAGGGTACGCAAAAGGGGATTCACCCCTCCACTTT. Translated: CASGGYAKGDSPLHF. The rearrangement uses TRBV10-3 and TRBJ1-6, with D tentatively TRBD1 (5 bases). The CDR3 is 15 residues long. In germline, CDR1 is ENHRY, CDR2 SYGVKD.

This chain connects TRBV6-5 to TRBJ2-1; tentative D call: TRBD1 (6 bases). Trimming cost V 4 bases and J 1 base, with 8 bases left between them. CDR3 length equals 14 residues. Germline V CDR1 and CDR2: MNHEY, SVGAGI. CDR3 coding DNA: TGTGCCAGCAGTTTTGACAGGTCCTACAATGAGCAGTTCTTC. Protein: CASSFDRSYNEQFF.

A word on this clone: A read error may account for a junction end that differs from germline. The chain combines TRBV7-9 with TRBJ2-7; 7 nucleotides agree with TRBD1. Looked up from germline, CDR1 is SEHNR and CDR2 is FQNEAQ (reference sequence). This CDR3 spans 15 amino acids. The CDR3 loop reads CSSSLGQVASYEQYF. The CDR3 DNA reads TGTTCCAGCAGCTTAGGACAGGTGGCCTCCTACGAGCAGTACTTC.

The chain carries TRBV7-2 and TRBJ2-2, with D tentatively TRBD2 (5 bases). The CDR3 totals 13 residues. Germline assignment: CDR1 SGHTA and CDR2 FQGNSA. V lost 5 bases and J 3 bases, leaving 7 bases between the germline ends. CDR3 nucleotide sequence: TGTGCCAGCAGCCGGGATTACACCGGGGAGCTGTTTTTT. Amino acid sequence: CASSRDYTGELFF.

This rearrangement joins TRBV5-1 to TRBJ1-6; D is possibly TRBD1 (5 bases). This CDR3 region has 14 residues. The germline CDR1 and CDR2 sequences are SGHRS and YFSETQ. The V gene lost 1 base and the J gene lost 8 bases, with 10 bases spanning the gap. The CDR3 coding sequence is TGCGCCAGCAGCTTGTCGGCGGGGGATTCACCCCTCCACTTT. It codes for CASSLSAGDSPLHF.

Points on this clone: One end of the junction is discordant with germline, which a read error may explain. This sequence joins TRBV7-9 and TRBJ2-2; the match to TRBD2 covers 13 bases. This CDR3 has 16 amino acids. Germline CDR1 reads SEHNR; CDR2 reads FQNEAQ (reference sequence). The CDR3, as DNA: TGTTCCAGCACCCTAGGACTAGCGGGAGCCGCCGGGGAGCTGTTTTTT. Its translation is CSSTLGLAGAAGELFF.

CDR3 nucleotides: TGCGCCAGCACTCGGGACTTGAACACTGAAGCTTTCTTT. Translation gives CASTRDLNTEAFF. This chain joins TRBV5-1 and TRBJ1-1; possibly TRBD1 for D (5 bases). V shed 6 bases and J shed 0 bases, with 9 bases lying between them. The V gene's germline CDR1 is SGHRS and CDR2 YFSETQ. The CDR3 totals 13 residues. Variable domain in full (rest from reference TRBV5-1 and TRBJ1-1): KAGVTQTPRYLIKTRGQQVTLSCSPISGHRSVSWYQQTPGQGLQFLFEYFSETQRNKGNFPGRFSGRQFSNSRSEMNVSTLELGDSALYLCASTRDLNTEAFFGQGTRLTVV.

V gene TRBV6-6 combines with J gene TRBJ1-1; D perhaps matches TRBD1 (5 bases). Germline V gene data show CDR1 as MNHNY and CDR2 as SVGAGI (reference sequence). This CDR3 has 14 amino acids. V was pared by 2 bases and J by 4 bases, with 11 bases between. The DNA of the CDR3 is TGTGCCAGCAGTTACCTGGGGGGTGCCACTGAAGCTTTCTTT. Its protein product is CASSYLGGATEAFF.

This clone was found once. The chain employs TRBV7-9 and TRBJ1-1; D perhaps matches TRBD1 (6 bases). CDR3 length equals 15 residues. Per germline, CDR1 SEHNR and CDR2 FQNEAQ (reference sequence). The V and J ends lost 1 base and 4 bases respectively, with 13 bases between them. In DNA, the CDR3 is TGTGCCAGCAGCTTAGAGGGGGGGCAGGTCACTGAAGCTTTCTTT. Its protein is CASSLEGGQVTEAFF.

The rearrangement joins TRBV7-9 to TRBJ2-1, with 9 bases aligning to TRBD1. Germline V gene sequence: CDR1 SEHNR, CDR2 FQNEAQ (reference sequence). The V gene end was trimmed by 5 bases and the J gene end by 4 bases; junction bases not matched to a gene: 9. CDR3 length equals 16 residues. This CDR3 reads CASSLTGQGVYNEQFF. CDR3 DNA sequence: TGTGCCAGCAGCCTAACGGGACAGGGAGTTTACAATGAGCAGTTCTTC.

CDR3 amino acids: CASSLTGGVHTQYF. In DNA form, the CDR3 reads TGTGCCAGCAGTTTGACAGGGGGCGTGCATACGCAGTATTTT. The chain has TRBV27 and TRBJ2-3, with 10 bases fitting TRBD1. The CDR3 has 14 residues. The J segment lost 7 bases and the V segment lost 3 bases, leaving 4 bases of the junction unmatched. Germline values: CDR1 MNHEY, CDR2 SMNVEV (reference sequence).

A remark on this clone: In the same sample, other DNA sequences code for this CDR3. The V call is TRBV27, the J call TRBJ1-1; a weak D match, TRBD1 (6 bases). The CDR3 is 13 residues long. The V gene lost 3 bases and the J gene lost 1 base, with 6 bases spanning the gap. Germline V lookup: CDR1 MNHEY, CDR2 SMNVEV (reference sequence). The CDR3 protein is CASSFRGNTEAFF. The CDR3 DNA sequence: TGTGCCAGCAGTTTCAGGGGGAACACTGAAGCTTTCTTT.

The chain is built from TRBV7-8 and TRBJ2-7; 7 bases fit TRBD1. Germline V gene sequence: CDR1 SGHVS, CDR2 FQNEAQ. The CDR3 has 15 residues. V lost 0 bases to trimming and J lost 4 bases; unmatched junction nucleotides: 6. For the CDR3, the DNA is TGTGCCAGCAGCTTAGCGCGTGGACAGGCGTACGAGCAGTACTTC. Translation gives CASSLARGQAYEQYF.

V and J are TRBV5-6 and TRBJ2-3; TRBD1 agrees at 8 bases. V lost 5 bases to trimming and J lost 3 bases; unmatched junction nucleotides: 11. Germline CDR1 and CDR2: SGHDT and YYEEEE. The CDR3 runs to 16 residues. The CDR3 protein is CASSIAEDRVTDTQYF. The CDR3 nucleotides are TGTGCCAGCAGTATTGCTGAGGACAGGGTTACAGATACGCAGTATTTT.

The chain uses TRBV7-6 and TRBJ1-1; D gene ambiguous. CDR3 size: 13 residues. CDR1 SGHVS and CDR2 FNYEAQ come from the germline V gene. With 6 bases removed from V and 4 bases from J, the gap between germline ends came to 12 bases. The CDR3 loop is CASRLSSGTEAFF. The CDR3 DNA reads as TGTGCCAGCAGGCTAAGTAGCGGCACTGAAGCTTTCTTT.

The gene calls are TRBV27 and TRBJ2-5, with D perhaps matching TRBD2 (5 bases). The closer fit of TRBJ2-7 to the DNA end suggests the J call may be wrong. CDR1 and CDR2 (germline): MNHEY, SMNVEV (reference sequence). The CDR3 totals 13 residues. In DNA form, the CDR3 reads TGTGCCAGCAGTTTATCGCCGGGGATCGAGCAGTACTTC. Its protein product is CASSLSPGIEQYF.

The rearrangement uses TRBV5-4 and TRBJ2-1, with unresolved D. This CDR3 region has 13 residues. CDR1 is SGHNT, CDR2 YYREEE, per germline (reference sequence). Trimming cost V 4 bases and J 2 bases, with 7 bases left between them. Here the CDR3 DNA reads TGTGCCAGCAGCGCGCCGACCTACAATGAGCAGTTCTTC. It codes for CASSAPTYNEQFF.

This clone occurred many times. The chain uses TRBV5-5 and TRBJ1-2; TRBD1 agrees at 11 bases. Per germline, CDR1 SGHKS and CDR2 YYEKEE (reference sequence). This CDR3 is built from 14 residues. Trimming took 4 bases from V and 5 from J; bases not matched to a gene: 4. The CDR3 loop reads CASSPGTGGYGYTF. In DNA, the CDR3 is TGTGCCAGCAGCCCGGGGACAGGGGGATATGGCTACACCTTC.

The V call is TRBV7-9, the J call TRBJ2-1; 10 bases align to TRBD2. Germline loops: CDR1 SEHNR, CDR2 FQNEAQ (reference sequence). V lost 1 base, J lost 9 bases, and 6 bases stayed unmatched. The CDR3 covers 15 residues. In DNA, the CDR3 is TGTGCCAGCAGCTTAGTTAGCGGGAGGAAAGGTGAGCAGTTCTTC. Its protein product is CASSLVSGRKGEQFF.

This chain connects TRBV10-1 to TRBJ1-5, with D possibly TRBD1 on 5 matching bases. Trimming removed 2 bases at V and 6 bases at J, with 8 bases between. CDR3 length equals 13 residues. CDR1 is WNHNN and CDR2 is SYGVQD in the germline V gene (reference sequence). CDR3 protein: CASSETGPQPQHF. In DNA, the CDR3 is TGCGCCAGCAGTGAGACAGGTCCTCAGCCCCAGCATTTT.